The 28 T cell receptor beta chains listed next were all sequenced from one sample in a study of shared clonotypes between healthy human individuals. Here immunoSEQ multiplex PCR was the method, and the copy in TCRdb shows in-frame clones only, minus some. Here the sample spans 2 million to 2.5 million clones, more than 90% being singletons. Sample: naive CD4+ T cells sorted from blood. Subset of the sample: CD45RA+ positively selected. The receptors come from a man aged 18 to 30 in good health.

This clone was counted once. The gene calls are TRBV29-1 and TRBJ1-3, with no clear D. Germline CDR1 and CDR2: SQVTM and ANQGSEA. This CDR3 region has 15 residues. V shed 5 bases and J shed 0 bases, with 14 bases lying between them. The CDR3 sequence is CSVRETPSSGNTIYF. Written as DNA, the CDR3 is TGCAGCGTTCGGGAGACCCCAAGCTCTGGAAACACCATATATTTT.

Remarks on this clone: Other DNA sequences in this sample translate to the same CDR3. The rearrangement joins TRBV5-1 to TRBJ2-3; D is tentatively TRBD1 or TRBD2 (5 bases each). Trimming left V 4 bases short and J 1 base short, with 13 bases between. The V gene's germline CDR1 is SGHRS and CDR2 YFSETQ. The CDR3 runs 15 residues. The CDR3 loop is CASSLLGVGTDTQYF. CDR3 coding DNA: TGCGCCAGCAGCCTTCTGGGGGTCGGCACAGATACGCAGTATTTT.

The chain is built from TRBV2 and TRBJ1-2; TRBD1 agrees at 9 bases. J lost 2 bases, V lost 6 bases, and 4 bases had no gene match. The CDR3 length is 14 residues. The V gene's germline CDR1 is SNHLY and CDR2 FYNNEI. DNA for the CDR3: TGTGCCAGCAGAACAGGGGGCGCGAACTATGGCTACACCTTC. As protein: CASRTGGANYGYTF.

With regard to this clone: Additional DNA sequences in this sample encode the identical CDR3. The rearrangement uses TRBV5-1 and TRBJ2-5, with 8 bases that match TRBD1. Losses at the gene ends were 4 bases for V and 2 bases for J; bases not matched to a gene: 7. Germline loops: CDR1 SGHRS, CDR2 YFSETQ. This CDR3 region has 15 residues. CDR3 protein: CASSRDRGAQETQYF. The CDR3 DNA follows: TGCGCCAGCAGCAGAGACAGGGGCGCACAAGAGACCCAGTACTTC. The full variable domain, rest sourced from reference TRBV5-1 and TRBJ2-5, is KAGVTQTPRYLIKTRGQQVTLSCSPISGHRSVSWYQQTPGQGLQFLFEYFSETQRNKGNFPGRFSGRQFSNSRSEMNVSTLELGDSALYLCASSRDRGAQETQYFGPGTRLLVL.

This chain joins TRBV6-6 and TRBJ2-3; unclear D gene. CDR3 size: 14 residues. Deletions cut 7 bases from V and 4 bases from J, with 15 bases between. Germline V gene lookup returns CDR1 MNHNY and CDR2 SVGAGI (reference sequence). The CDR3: CASTPGNLADTQYF. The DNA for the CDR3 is TGTGCCAGCACCCCGGGTAACTTGGCAGATACGCAGTATTTT.

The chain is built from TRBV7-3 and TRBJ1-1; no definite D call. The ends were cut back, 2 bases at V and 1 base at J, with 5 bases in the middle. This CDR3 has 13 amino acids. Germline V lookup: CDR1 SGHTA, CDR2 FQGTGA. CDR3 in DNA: TGTGCCAGCAGCTTATGGTCGAACACTGAAGCTTTCTTT. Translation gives CASSLWSNTEAFF.

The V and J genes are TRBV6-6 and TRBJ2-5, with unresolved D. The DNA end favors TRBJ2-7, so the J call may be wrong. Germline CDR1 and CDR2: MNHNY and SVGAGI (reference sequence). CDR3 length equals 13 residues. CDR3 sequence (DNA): TGTGCCAGCAGTCGTGTTGGCTCCTACGAGCAGTACTTC. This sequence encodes CASSRVGSYEQYF.

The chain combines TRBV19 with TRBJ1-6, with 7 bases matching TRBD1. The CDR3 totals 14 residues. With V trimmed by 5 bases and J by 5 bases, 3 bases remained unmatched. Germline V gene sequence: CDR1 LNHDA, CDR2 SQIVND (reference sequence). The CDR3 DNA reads TGTGCCAGTAGTCCGGGACAGAATAATTCACCCCTCCACTTT. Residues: CASSPGQNNSPLHF.

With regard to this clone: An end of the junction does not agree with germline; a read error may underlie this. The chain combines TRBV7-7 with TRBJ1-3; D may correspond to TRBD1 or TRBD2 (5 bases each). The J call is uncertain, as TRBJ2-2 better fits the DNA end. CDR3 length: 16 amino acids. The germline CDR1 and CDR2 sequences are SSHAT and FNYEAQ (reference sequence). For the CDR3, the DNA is TGTGCTAGCAGCCCAGGGTCTGGGGGTAACACCGGGGAGCTGTTTTTT. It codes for CASSPGSGGNTGELFF.

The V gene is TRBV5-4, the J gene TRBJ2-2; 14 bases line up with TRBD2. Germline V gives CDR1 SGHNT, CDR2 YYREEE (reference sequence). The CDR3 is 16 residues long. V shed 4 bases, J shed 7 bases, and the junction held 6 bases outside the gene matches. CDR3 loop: CASSTGLAGGNGELFF. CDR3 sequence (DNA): TGTGCCAGCAGCACTGGACTAGCGGGAGGTAACGGGGAGCTGTTTTTT.

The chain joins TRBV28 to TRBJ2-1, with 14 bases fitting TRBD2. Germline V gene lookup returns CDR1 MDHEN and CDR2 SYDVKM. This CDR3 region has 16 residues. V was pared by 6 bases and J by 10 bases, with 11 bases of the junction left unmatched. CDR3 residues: CASSRQGTSGGREQFF. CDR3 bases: TGTGCCAGCAGCCGACAGGGGACTAGCGGGGGAAGAGAGCAGTTCTTC.

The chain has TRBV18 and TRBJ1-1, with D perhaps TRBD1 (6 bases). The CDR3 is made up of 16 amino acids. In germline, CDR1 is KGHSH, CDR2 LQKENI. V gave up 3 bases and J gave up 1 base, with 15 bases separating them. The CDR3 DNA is TGTGCCAGCTCACCGGGGGCCGAGCGGGGGAACACTGAAGCTTTCTTT. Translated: CASSPGAERGNTEAFF.

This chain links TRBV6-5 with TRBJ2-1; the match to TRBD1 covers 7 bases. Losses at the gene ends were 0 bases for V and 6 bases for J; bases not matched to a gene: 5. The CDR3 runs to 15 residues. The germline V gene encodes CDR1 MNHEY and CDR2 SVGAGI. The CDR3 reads CASSYSVTGINEQFF. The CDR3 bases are TGTGCCAGCAGTTACTCGGTGACAGGGATCAATGAGCAGTTCTTC.

CDR3 nucleotide sequence: TGCGCCAGCAGCTTGGAGGCTAGCGGGATCACAGATACGCAGTATTTT. Its translation is CASSLEASGITDTQYF. V gene TRBV5-1 combines with J gene TRBJ2-3; 9 nucleotides line up with TRBD2. V lost 0 bases to trimming and J lost 2 bases; unmatched junction nucleotides: 4. Looked up from germline, CDR1 is SGHRS and CDR2 is YFSETQ. This CDR3 region has 16 residues.

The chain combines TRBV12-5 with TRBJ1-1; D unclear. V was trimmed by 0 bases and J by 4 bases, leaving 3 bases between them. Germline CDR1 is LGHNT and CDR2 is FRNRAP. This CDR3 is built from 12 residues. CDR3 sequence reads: CASGLVTTEAFF. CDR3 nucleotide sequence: TGTGCTAGTGGTTTGGTTACCACTGAAGCTTTCTTT.

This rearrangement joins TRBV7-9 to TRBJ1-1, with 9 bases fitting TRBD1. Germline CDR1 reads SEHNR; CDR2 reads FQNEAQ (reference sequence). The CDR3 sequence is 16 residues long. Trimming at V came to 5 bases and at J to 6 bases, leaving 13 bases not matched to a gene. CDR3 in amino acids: CASSRWSGTGISEAFF. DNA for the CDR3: TGTGCCAGCAGCCGTTGGTCCGGGACAGGGATTTCTGAAGCTTTCTTT.

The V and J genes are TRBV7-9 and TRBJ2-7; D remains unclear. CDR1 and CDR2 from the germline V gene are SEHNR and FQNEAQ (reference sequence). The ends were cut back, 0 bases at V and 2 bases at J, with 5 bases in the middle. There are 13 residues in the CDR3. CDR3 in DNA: TGTGCCAGCAGCTTAGCGCCTCCCTACGAGCAGTACTTC. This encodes CASSLAPPYEQYF. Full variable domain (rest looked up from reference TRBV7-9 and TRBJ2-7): DTGVSQNPRHKITKRGQNVTFRCDPISEHNRLYWYRQTLGQGPEFLTYFQNEAQLEKSRLLSDRFSAERPKGSFSTLEIQRTEQGDSAMYLCASSLAPPYEQYFGPGTRLTVT.

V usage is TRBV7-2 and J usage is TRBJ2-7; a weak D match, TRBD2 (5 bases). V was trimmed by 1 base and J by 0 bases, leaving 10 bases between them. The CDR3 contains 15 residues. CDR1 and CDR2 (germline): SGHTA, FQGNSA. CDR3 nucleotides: TGTGCCAGCAGCTTAGGGGGAGTCCTCTCCTACGAGCAGTACTTC. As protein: CASSLGGVLSYEQYF.

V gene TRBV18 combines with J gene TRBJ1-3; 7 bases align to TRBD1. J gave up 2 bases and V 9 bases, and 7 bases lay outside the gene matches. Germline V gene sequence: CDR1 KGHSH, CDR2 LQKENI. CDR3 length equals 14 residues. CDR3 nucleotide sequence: TGTGCCAGTGTCACAGGGGCCACTGGAAACACCATATATTTT. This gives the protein CASVTGATGNTIYF.

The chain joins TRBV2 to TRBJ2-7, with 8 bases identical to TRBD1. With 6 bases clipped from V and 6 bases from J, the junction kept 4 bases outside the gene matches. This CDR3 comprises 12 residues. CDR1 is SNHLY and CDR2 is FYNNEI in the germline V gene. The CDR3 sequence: CASRQDRGEQYF. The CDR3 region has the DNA TGTGCCAGCAGACAAGACAGGGGCGAGCAGTACTTC. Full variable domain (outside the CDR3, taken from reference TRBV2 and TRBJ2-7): EPEVTQTPSHQVTQMGQEVILRCVPISNHLYFYWYRQILGQKVEFLVSFYNNEISEKSEIFDDQFSVERPDGSNFTLKIRSTKLEDSAMYFCASRQDRGEQYFGPGTRLTVT.

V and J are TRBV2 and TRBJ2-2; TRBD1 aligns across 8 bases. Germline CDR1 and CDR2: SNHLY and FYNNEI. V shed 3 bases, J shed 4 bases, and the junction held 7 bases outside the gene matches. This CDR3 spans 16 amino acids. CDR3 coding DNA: TGTGCCAGCAGTGAGAACAGGGGGTTTTCCACCGGGGAGCTGTTTTTT. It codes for CASSENRGFSTGELFF.

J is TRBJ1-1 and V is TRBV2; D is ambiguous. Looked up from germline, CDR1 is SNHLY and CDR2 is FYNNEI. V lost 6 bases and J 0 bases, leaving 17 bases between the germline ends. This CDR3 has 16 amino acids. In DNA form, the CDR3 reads TGTGCCAGCAGCGCACGGGGTCCAAATATGAACACTGAAGCTTTCTTT. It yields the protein CASSARGPNMNTEAFF.

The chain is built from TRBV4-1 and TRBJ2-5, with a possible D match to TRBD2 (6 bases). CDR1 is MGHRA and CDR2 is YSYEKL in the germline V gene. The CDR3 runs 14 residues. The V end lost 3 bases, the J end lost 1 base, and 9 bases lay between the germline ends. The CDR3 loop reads CASSHPGLQETQYF. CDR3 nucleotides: TGCGCCAGCAGCCACCCGGGACTCCAAGAGACCCAGTACTTC.

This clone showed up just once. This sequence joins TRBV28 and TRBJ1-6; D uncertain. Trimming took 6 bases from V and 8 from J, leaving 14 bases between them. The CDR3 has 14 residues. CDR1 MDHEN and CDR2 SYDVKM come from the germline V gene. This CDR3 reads CASSSDRWDSPLHF. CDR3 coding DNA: TGTGCCAGCAGCTCCGATAGGTGGGATTCACCCCTCCACTTT.

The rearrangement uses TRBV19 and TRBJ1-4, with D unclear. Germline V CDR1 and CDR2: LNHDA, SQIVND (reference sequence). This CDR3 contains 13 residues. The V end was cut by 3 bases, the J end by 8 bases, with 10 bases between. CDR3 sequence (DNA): TGTGCCAGTAGTATCTTCCTCGCCGAAAAACTGTTTTTT. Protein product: CASSIFLAEKLFF. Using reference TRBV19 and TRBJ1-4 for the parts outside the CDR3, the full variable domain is DGGITQSPKYLFRKEGQNVTLSCEQNLNHDAMYWYRQDPGQGLRLIYYSQIVNDFQKGDIAEGYSVSREKKESFPLTVTSAQKNPTAFYLCASSIFLAEKLFFGSGTQLSVL.

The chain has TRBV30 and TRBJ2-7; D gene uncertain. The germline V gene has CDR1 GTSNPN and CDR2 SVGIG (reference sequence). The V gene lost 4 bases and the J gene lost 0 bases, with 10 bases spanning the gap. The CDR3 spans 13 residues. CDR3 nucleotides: TGTGCCTGGACTCCCGGGTCCTCCTACGAGCAGTACTTC. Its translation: CAWTPGSSYEQYF.

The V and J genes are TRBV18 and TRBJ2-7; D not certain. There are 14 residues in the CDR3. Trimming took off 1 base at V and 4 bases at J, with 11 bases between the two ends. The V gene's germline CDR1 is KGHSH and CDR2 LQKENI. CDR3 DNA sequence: TGTGCCAGCTCACCACAGAACAGTCAATACGAGCAGTACTTC. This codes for CASSPQNSQYEQYF.

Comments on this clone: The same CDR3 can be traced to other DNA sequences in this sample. For the CDR3, the DNA is TGTGCCTGGAGTGTGGGGGGTTTAGGGCAGCCCCAGCATTTT. Translated, it gives CAWSVGGLGQPQHF. This rearrangement joins TRBV30 to TRBJ1-5; D is possibly TRBD1 (5 bases). CDR1 and CDR2 (germline): GTSNPN, SVGIG (reference sequence). The CDR3 totals 14 residues. Trimming took 0 bases from V and 7 from J, leaving 13 bases between them.